This TCR beta chain was observed in a study of cytomegalovirus exposure and HLA in healthy donors. The PCR contained 60 Vbeta and 13 Jbeta primers. Original data processing: An analysis that came later counted 80 million or so unique TCR beta chains, 9 million to 12 million shared. This table comes from immunoSEQ multiplex PCR, and its TCRdb copy is limited to in-frame clones, with some not included. The V and J calls and the clone size are those of that table, but D and trimming were determined from the DNA. The sample lists 100,000 to 150,000 clones, around 76% seen once, with 1.8% in the top ten. The ends lost 2 bases at V and 15 bases at J; junction bases unmatched: 16. Germline CDR1 and CDR2: MDHEN and SYDVKM. CDR3 length: 15 amino acids. Study conclusions and caveats: Within an earlier analysis, most TCR beta V segments proved productive either about 90% or about 30% of the time. Owing to their indistinguishability, certain V segments, notably TRBV6-2 and TRBV6-3, were excluded.

In the case of this clone: The antigen is not known.

The chain couples TRBV28 to TRBJ2-1; 7 bases match TRBD1. This receptor was taken from a woman aged 50 to 65 in good health and CMV-seronegative. The material sequenced was PBMCs. CDR3 loop: CASSLARGTDMVWFF. Here the CDR3 DNA reads TGTGCCAGCAGTTTAGCGAGGGGGACAGACATGGTATGGTTCTTC.